The next 20 T cell receptor beta chains were all read from a single sample in a study of Graves' ophthalmopathy and Graves' hyperthyroidism. As the template, RNA transcripts were used to amplify TCR beta CDR3 regions. Second-round multiplex PCR followed a first-round RT-PCR using HTBI primers. TCRdb re-analysed the multiplex PCR reads in MiXCR, keeping a single row per CDR3 protein. The sample includes about 740,000 distinct CDR3 sequences, around 40% of them seen just once. The sequenced sample consisted of peripheral blood. The receptor source for this set is an adult man with Graves' ophthalmopathy.

The chain recombines TRBV5-4 with TRBJ1-1; the match to TRBD1 covers 8 bases. The length of the CDR3 is 15 residues. The V segment lost 2 bases and the J segment 1 base; nucleotides outside the gene matches: 4. Germline V gives CDR1 SGHNT, CDR2 YYREEE (reference sequence). CDR3 DNA: TGTGCCAGCAGCTTCCAAGACAGGGGGAACACTGAAGCTTTCTTT. As protein: CASSFQDRGNTEAFF.

This clonotype was counted at least ten times. At one boundary the junction diverges from the germline segment, which might be a read error. V and J are TRBV5-1 and TRBJ2-7; D is ambiguous. The germline gives CDR1 SGHRS, CDR2 YFSETQ. The CDR3 loop spans 14 amino acids. The CDR3 sequence: CASSLFGSSYEQYF. Here the CDR3 DNA reads TGTGCCAGCAGCTTGTTCGGAAGCTCCTACGAGCAGTACTTC.

The chain couples TRBV11-1 to TRBJ1-3, with 8 bases aligning to TRBD1. V was pared by 5 bases and J by 0 bases, with 12 bases of the junction left unmatched. This CDR3 has 18 amino acids. Germline assignment: CDR1 SGHAT and CDR2 FQDESV (reference sequence). The CDR3: CASSQQRTGRSSGNTIYF. The CDR3 DNA follows: TGTGCCAGCAGCCAGCAGAGGACAGGGAGAAGCTCTGGAAACACCATATATTTT.

A remark on this clonotype: This may arise from a read error, as a much more abundant clone is one base away. V and J are TRBV24-1 and TRBJ1-1; D might be TRBD1 (5 bases). Germline V gene data show CDR1 as KGHDR and CDR2 as SFDVKD. CDR3 length: 11 residues. CDR3 in DNA: TGTGCCAGCAAGCCGGACACTGTAGCTTTCTTT. It specifies CASKPDTVAFF.

This clonotype was observed a single time. This chain connects TRBV11-1 to TRBJ2-3; D perhaps matches TRBD2 (6 bases). Trimming left V 6 bases short and J 3 bases short, with 16 bases between. This CDR3 has 15 residues. Germline V lookup: CDR1 SGHAT, CDR2 FQDESV (reference sequence). CDR3 sequence: CASSPDSRETDTQYF. The CDR3 DNA is TGTGCCAGCAGTCCGGACTCCCGGGAGACAGATACGCAGTATTTT. Filled out from reference TRBV11-1 and TRBJ2-3, the complete variable domain reads EAEVAQSPRYKITEKSQAVAFWCDPISGHATLYWYRQILGQGPELLVQFQDESVVDDSQLPKDRFSAERLKGVDSTLKIQPAELGDSAMYLCASSPDSRETDTQYFGPGTRLTVL.

The chain couples TRBV19 to TRBJ2-5, with a possible D match to TRBD1 (5 bases). V gave up 5 bases and J gave up 11 bases, with 24 bases separating them. The CDR3 totals 15 residues. Germline CDR1 LNHDA, CDR2 SQIVND (reference sequence). The DNA of the CDR3 is TGTGCCAGTAGTGCCGCAGCCAGGGCCTACAATGAGCAGTACTTC. Translated, it gives CASSAAARAYNEQYF.

This clonotype has ten or more counts. The V and J genes are TRBV19 and TRBJ1-6; D gene uncertain. Trimming removed 4 bases at V and 8 bases at J, with 15 bases between. CDR1 and CDR2 (germline): LNHDA, SQIVND (reference sequence). The CDR3 length is 15 residues. CDR3: CASSKGGLRDSPLHF. In DNA form, the CDR3 reads TGTGCCAGTAGTAAAGGTGGGCTCCGGGATTCACCCCTCCACTTT. Supplemented by reference TRBV19 and TRBJ1-6, the full variable domain reads DGGITQSPKYLFRKEGQNVTLSCEQNLNHDAMYWYRQDPGQGLRLIYYSQIVNDFQKGDIAEGYSVSREKKESFPLTVTSAQKNPTAFYLCASSKGGLRDSPLHFGNGTRLTVT.

This clonotype was seen many times. This chain uses TRBV7-9 with TRBJ1-1; 8 bases are a match to TRBD1. The ends lost 3 bases at V and 2 bases at J; junction bases unmatched: 11. CDR3 length: 17 amino acids. Looked up from germline, CDR1 is SEHNR and CDR2 is FQNEAQ (reference sequence). CDR3 in amino acids: CASSFDRGLTLNTEAFF. The CDR3 DNA is TGTGCCAGCAGCTTCGACAGGGGTCTCACGTTAAACACTGAAGCTTTCTTT.

On this clonotype: The germline gene is not matched at one end of the junction; a read error may be the cause. V is TRBV7-4 and J is TRBJ2-7; 7 positions agree with TRBD2. Germline assignment: CDR1 SGHVT and CDR2 SQSDAQ. CDR3 size: 15 residues. The CDR3 region is CASSQRAGSSYEQYF. The CDR3 DNA is TGCGCCAGCAGCCAGAGAGCGGGGAGCTCCTACGAGCAGTACTTC.

This clonotype occurred many times. DNA of the CDR3: TGTGCCAGCAGTGAGTACAGGCGAGAGACCCAGTACTTC. It codes for CASSEYRRETQYF. The V gene is TRBV25-1, the J gene TRBJ2-5; D possibly corresponds to TRBD1 (5 bases). Germline V gene sequence: CDR1 MGHDK, CDR2 SYGVNS. The CDR3 is 13 residues long. V gave up 3 bases and J gave up 4 bases, with 9 bases separating them. Drawing the rest from reference TRBV25-1 and TRBJ2-5, the complete variable domain is EADIYQTPRYLVIGTGKKITLECSQTMGHDKMYWYQQDPGMELHLIHYSYGVNSTEKGDLSSESTVSRIRTEHFPLTLESARPSHTSQYLCASSEYRRETQYFGPGTRLLVL.

The J gene is TRBJ2-3, the V gene TRBV15; D remains ambiguous. Germline V CDR1 and CDR2: LNHNV, YYDKDF (reference sequence). The CDR3 is 13 amino acids. V lost 0 bases and J 6 bases, leaving 7 bases between the germline ends. CDR3 sequence: CATSRDLDDTQYF. The CDR3 DNA reads TGTGCCACCAGCAGAGATCTGGACGATACGCAGTATTTT.

This clonotype was observed at least ten times. The V and J genes are TRBV6-5 and TRBJ2-7; possible D gene TRBD1, 5 bases. CDR3 length: 13 amino acids. V was pared by 5 bases and J by 1 base, with 9 bases between. Germline values: CDR1 MNHEY, CDR2 SVGAGI. CDR3 bases: TGTGCCAGCAGTGAAGGGGAATCCTACGAGCAGTACTTC. This sequence encodes CASSEGESYEQYF.

There are many counts of this clonotype. The chain uses TRBV19 and TRBJ1-2; perhaps TRBD1 as D (6 bases). The CDR3 is 15 amino acids. V was shortened by 10 bases and J by 4 bases, with 22 bases between the two germline ends. Per the germline V gene, CDR1 is LNHDA and CDR2 is SQIVND (reference sequence). The CDR3, as DNA: TGTGCCACCCTTGGACGTGGACAGTTGGGCTATGGCTACACCTTC. It specifies CATLGRGQLGYGYTF.

The chain is built from TRBV10-3 and TRBJ1-6; 7 bases are shared with TRBD1. The CDR3 extends over 14 amino acids. Germline assignment: CDR1 ENHRY and CDR2 SYGVKD. The junction had 9 bases not matched to a gene; V was cut back by 10 bases and J by 6 bases. CDR3 sequence (DNA): TGTGCCAGCAGCCAATGGGACAGTAATTCACCCCTCCACTTT. It codes for CASSQWDSNSPLHF.

Ten or more counts support this clonotype. This chain connects TRBV5-6 to TRBJ2-5; TRBD1 aligns across 8 bases. The CDR3 covers 14 residues. CDR1 is SGHDT, CDR2 YYEEEE, per germline. V shed 0 bases, J shed 4 bases, and the junction held 2 bases outside the gene matches. This CDR3 is CASSLAGQGETQYF. DNA of the CDR3: TGTGCCAGCAGCTTGGCCGGACAGGGAGAGACCCAGTACTTC.

CDR3 DNA: TGTGCCAGCAGCTTGGCCATCGACAGCCTGGACTATGGCTACACCTTC. This codes for CASSLAIDSLDYGYTF. This sequence joins TRBV5-5 and TRBJ1-2, with TRBD1 as a possible D gene (5 bases). The CDR3 extends over 16 amino acids. The ends were cut back, 0 bases at V and 3 bases at J, with 15 bases in the middle. From germline, CDR1 is SGHKS and CDR2 YYEKEE (reference sequence).

This clonotype was recorded many times. The rearrangement links TRBV7-9 to TRBJ1-1; D might be TRBD1 (6 bases). Trimming left V 6 bases short and J 2 bases short, with 22 bases between. The CDR3 totals 17 residues. Germline V gene data show CDR1 as SEHNR and CDR2 as FQNEAQ (reference sequence). The CDR3 sequence is CASSRPGGTNENTEAFF. For the CDR3, the DNA is TGTGCCAGCAGTCGCCCGGGGGGCACGAACGAAAACACTGAAGCTTTCTTT. The full variable domain, with the rest looked up from reference TRBV7-9 and TRBJ1-1, is DTGVSQNPRHKITKRGQNVTFRCDPISEHNRLYWYRQTLGQGPEFLTYFQNEAQLEKSRLLSDRFSAERPKGSFSTLEIQRTEQGDSAMYLCASSRPGGTNENTEAFFGQGTRLTVV.

This rearrangement joins TRBV5-1 to TRBJ2-5; D unclear. CDR3 length: 13 residues. V dropped 2 bases and J dropped 4 bases, with 9 bases sitting between them. Looked up from germline, CDR1 is SGHRS and CDR2 is YFSETQ. The DNA of the CDR3 is TGCGCCAGCAGCTTCGTAGAAGGAGAGACCCAGTACTTC. Encoded protein: CASSFVEGETQYF.

The V call is TRBV15, the J call TRBJ2-5, with TRBD2 matching over 8 bases. The CDR3 is 15 amino acids. J was trimmed by 7 bases and V by 0 bases; bases with no gene match: 7. Germline V lookup: CDR1 LNHNV, CDR2 YYDKDF (reference sequence). CDR3 region: CATSRDRGTRGTQYF. CDR3 nucleotides: TGTGCCACCAGCAGAGATCGAGGGACTAGAGGGACCCAGTACTTC.

The J gene is TRBJ1-1, the V gene TRBV19, with TRBD1 matching over 7 bases. The germline V gene encodes CDR1 LNHDA and CDR2 SQIVND (reference sequence). After removal of 3 bases from V and 2 bases from J, the junction contained 6 bases not matched to a gene. The CDR3 has 15 residues. The DNA of the CDR3 is TGTGCCAGTAGTATGACAGGGATGTATAACACTGAAGCTTTCTTT. As protein: CASSMTGMYNTEAFF.